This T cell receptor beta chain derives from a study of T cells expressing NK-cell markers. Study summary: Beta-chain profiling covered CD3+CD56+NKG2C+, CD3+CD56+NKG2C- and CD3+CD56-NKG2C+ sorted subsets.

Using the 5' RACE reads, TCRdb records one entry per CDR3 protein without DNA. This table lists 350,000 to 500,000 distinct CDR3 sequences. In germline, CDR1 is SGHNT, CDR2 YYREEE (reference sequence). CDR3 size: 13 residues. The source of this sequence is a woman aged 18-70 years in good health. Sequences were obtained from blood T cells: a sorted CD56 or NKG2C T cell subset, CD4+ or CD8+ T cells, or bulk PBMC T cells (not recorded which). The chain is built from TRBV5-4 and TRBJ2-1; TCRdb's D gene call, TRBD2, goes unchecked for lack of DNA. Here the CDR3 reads CASTLGANNEQFF.